Listed here are 14 T cell receptor beta chains from one sample, sequenced in a study of OX40 agonist ivuxolimab in advanced cancers. Some clones are missing from TCRdb's copy, which holds only in-frame ones; the method was immunoSEQ multiplex PCR. This table has tens of thousands of clones, approximately 86% appearing once. The sample consisted of CD4+ or CD8+ T cells sorted from blood, taken in a trial of the OX40 agonist ivuxolimab. Every receptor here comes from an adult with an advanced solid tumor such as melanoma, head and neck, liver or kidney cancer.

The chain is built from TRBV2 and TRBJ1-5; no reliable D call. The CDR3 spans 13 residues. The V gene lost 3 bases and the J gene lost 3 bases, with 6 bases spanning the gap. CDR1 SNHLY and CDR2 FYNNEI come from the germline V gene. CDR3 sequence: CASSDSHNQPQHF. The CDR3 region has the DNA TGTGCCAGCAGTGACAGCCACAATCAGCCCCAGCATTTT.

Remarks on this clone: In the same sample, other DNA sequences code for this CDR3. This chain links TRBV6-5 with TRBJ2-5, with 8 bases that match TRBD2. Germline lookup yields CDR1 MNHEY and CDR2 SVGAGI. This CDR3 region has 14 residues. With V trimmed by 3 bases and J by 3 bases, 3 bases remained unmatched. The CDR3 protein is CASSYGAGEETQYF. As DNA, the CDR3 is TGTGCCAGCAGTTATGGAGCGGGGGAAGAGACCCAGTACTTC.

The rearrangement links TRBV6-5 to TRBJ2-4; 8 nucleotides agree with TRBD1. CDR3 length: 16 residues. V lost 2 bases to trimming and J lost 0 bases; unmatched junction nucleotides: 3. The germline CDR1 and CDR2 sequences are MNHEY and SVGAGI. CDR3 nucleotides: TGTGCCAGCAGTTACGCCAGGGGGCTAGCCAAAAACATTCAGTACTTC. Its protein product is CASSYARGLAKNIQYF.

This chain connects TRBV18 to TRBJ2-1, with 10 bases aligning to TRBD1. With 3 bases clipped from V and 4 bases from J, the junction kept 3 bases outside the gene matches. Per germline, CDR1 KGHSH and CDR2 LQKENI. The CDR3 runs 15 residues. This CDR3 reads CASSPPGQGYNEQFF. In nucleotides, the CDR3 is TGTGCCAGCTCACCTCCGGGACAGGGGTACAATGAGCAGTTCTTC.

The chain combines TRBV5-5 with TRBJ2-2; weak D call: TRBD1 (7 bases). V was trimmed by 3 bases and J by 6 bases, leaving 12 bases between them. This CDR3 comprises 14 residues. The germline V gene has CDR1 SGHKS and CDR2 YYEKEE (reference sequence). The CDR3 region is CASSYQGGSGELFF. CDR3 coding DNA: TGTGCCAGCAGCTACCAGGGGGGATCCGGGGAGCTGTTTTTT.

This clone appeared once. The rearrangement links TRBV6-1 to TRBJ2-5, with 7 bases that match TRBD1. This CDR3 is 16 amino acids long. Unmatched junction bases numbered 8, after V lost 0 bases and J lost 4 bases. Germline V CDR1 and CDR2: MNHNS, SASEGT. CDR3 residues: CASSEARGQPVETQYF. Written as DNA, the CDR3 is TGTGCCAGCAGTGAAGCCCGGGGACAGCCCGTAGAGACCCAGTACTTC.

This clone was found once. V is TRBV9 and J is TRBJ1-2; 8 bases map to TRBD1. The V and J ends lost 2 bases and 8 bases, in that order; junction bases with no gene match: 8. Germline V gene data show CDR1 as SGDLS and CDR2 as YYNGEE. This CDR3 region has 14 residues. The CDR3, as DNA: TGTGCCAGCAGCGTCCGGGACAGGTTTTTAGGCTACACCTTC. Translation: CASSVRDRFLGYTF. The variable domain in full, with the rest retrieved from reference TRBV9 and TRBJ1-2, is DSGVTQTPKHLITATGQRVTLRCSPRSGDLSVYWYQQSLDQGLQFLIQYYNGEERAKGNILERFSAQQFPDLHSELNLSSLELGDSALYFCASSVRDRFLGYTFGSGTRLTVV.

This chain connects TRBV5-1 to TRBJ1-4; D not resolved. The CDR3 is 15 amino acids. The V gene lost 2 bases and the J gene lost 8 bases, with 16 bases spanning the gap. CDR1 is SGHRS and CDR2 is YFSETQ in the germline V gene. This chain's CDR3 is CASSFVTPGQEKLFF. CDR3 nucleotides: TGCGCCAGCAGCTTTGTGACTCCCGGGCAGGAAAAACTGTTTTTT.

This chain joins TRBV27 and TRBJ2-7; unclear D gene. The CDR3 is 14 amino acids. Trimming stripped 3 bases from V and 5 bases from J, with 14 bases between. The germline CDR1 and CDR2 sequences are MNHEY and SMNVEV (reference sequence). The CDR3 sequence: CASSLSGQIHEQYF. The CDR3 DNA sequence: TGTGCCAGCAGTTTGTCCGGGCAGATCCACGAGCAGTACTTC.

DNA for the CDR3: TGTGCCAGCAGCTTAGCTCCGGGGAACCAAGAGACCCAGTACTTC. Translated, it gives CASSLAPGNQETQYF. V and J are TRBV7-9 and TRBJ2-5; D perhaps matches TRBD2 (5 bases). The CDR3 is 15 residues long. Trimming left V 0 bases short and J 0 bases short, with 8 bases between. Germline V gene data show CDR1 as SEHNR and CDR2 as FQNEAQ (reference sequence).

The chain combines TRBV6-5 with TRBJ1-2, with D tentatively TRBD1 (6 bases). CDR1 and CDR2 from the germline V gene are MNHEY and SVGAGI. Trimming cost V 2 bases and J 4 bases, with 17 bases left between them. The CDR3 contains 16 residues. The CDR3 sequence is CASSYGGREGIYGYTF. Written as DNA, the CDR3 is TGTGCCAGCAGTTACGGGGGGCGCGAAGGAATCTATGGCTACACCTTC.

This clone was observed a few times. This chain links TRBV30 with TRBJ1-1; the D gene is possibly TRBD1 (5 bases). Deletions cut 1 base from V and 8 bases from J, with 17 bases between. There are 14 residues in the CDR3. CDR1 is GTSNPN, CDR2 SVGIG, per germline (reference sequence). Here the CDR3 DNA reads TGTGCCTGGAGTGAACCCCCCGGGGCTAGGGAAGCTTTCTTT. Protein: CAWSEPPGAREAFF. Full variable domain (remainder filled in from reference TRBV30 and TRBJ1-1): SQTIHQWPATLVQPVGSPLSLECTVEGTSNPNLYWYRQAAGRGLQLLFYSVGIGQISSEVPQNLSASRPQDRQFILSSKKLLLSDSGFYLCAWSEPPGAREAFFGQGTRLTVV.

The rearrangement joins TRBV7-3 to TRBJ2-2, with unresolved D. CDR1 is SGHTA, CDR2 FQGTGA, per germline. This CDR3 has 14 residues. Trimming took off 4 bases at V and 4 bases at J, with 10 bases between the two ends. CDR3 coding DNA: TGTGCCAGCAGCTCGATAGTAGGCACCGGGGAGCTGTTTTTT. It encodes CASSSIVGTGELFF.

The chain employs TRBV4-1 and TRBJ1-2; 9 bases match TRBD1. Germline CDR1 MGHRA, CDR2 YSYEKL. The CDR3 spans 15 residues. The ends lost 3 bases at V and 11 bases at J; junction bases unmatched: 13. CDR3 protein: CASSQEAGTGLGYTF. CDR3 nucleotide sequence: TGCGCCAGCAGCCAGGAAGCCGGGACAGGGTTGGGGTACACCTTC.